The 24 T cell receptor beta chains reported below all come from one sample, sequenced in a study of cytomegalovirus exposure and HLA in healthy donors. 13 Jbeta primers and 60 Vbeta primers were used for the PCR. The protocol was immunoSEQ multiplex PCR, while the TCRdb copy is restricted to in-frame clones and leaves out a portion. This repertoire shows under 200,000 clones, about 81% found once; its top ten account for about 1.9%. The sequenced sample consisted of PBMCs. The receptors stem from a woman aged 18-29 years in good health and CMV-seronegative.

This chain links TRBV5-5 with TRBJ2-7; D remains ambiguous. The CDR3 runs to 12 residues. Germline CDR1 and CDR2: SGHKS and YYEKEE (reference sequence). Trimming cost V 0 bases and J 6 bases, with 7 bases left between them. CDR3 loop: CASSLAGPEQYF. The CDR3 DNA follows: TGTGCCAGCAGCTTGGCTGGGCCCGAGCAGTACTTC.

For this clone: Other DNA sequences in this specimen translate into the identical CDR3. The chain recombines TRBV2 with TRBJ2-7; 7 nucleotides line up with TRBD2. The CDR3 is 14 residues long. After removal of 3 bases from V and 2 bases from J, the junction contained 4 bases not matched to a gene. CDR1 is SNHLY and CDR2 is FYNNEI in the germline V gene. The CDR3 region is CASSEEGGPYEQYF. Written as DNA, the CDR3 is TGTGCCAGCAGTGAGGAGGGAGGGCCCTACGAGCAGTACTTC.

The chain couples TRBV20-1 to TRBJ1-2; the D is unclear. Per germline, CDR1 DFQATT and CDR2 SNEGSKA (reference sequence). This CDR3 has 11 residues. Trimming left V 6 bases short and J 8 bases short, with 13 bases between. The DNA for the CDR3 is TGCAGTGCCGAGTTCATGAGGGGCTACACCTTC. This gives the protein CSAEFMRGYTF.

As DNA, the CDR3 is TGTGCCAGCAGCCAGGTTGGGCCTGGGGCCAACGTCCTGACTTTC. Protein: CASSQVGPGANVLTF. The chain couples TRBV27 to TRBJ2-6; no reliable D call. The germline CDR1 and CDR2 sequences are MNHEY and SMNVEV (reference sequence). The V end was cut by 6 bases, the J end by 2 bases, with 11 bases between. The CDR3 has 15 amino acids. Full variable domain (missing parts from reference TRBV27 and TRBJ2-6): EAQVTQNPRYLITVTGKKLTVTCSQNMNHEYMSWYRQDPGLGLRQIYYSMNVEVTDKGDVPEGYKVSRKEKRNFPLILESPSPNQTSLYFCASSQVGPGANVLTFGAGSRLTVL.

CDR3: CASSSGSEKLFF. For the CDR3, the DNA is TGTGCCAGCAGCTCGGGTTCCGAAAAACTGTTTTTT. The chain uses TRBV7-9 and TRBJ1-4; D remains ambiguous. CDR1 and CDR2 from the germline V gene are SEHNR and FQNEAQ (reference sequence). This CDR3 has 12 residues. Trimming left V 4 bases short and J 8 bases short, with 8 bases between. Filled out from reference TRBV7-9 and TRBJ1-4, the complete variable domain reads DTGVSQNPRHKITKRGQNVTFRCDPISEHNRLYWYRQTLGQGPEFLTYFQNEAQLEKSRLLSDRFSAERPKGSFSTLEIQRTEQGDSAMYLCASSSGSEKLFFGSGTQLSVL.

The chain carries TRBV4-1 and TRBJ1-2; D is undetermined. The CDR3 is made up of 16 amino acids. The germline gives CDR1 MGHRA, CDR2 YSYEKL. Deletions cut 1 base from V and 5 bases from J, with 17 bases between. CDR3 DNA: TGCGCCAGCAGCCAAGTTGAGGCAACGGGGATTTATGGCTACACCTTC. Translated: CASSQVEATGIYGYTF.

This sequence joins TRBV7-9 and TRBJ2-1; 8 bases agree with TRBD2. Germline trimming cut 0 bases from V and 4 bases from J; bases unmatched to any gene: 5. This CDR3 spans 16 amino acids. In germline, CDR1 is SEHNR, CDR2 FQNEAQ (reference sequence). The CDR3 DNA sequence: TGTGCCAGCAGCTTAGCGAAATTAGCGGGATACAATGAGCAGTTCTTC. This gives the protein CASSLAKLAGYNEQFF.

This chain links TRBV30 with TRBJ1-1, with D unclear. The V end lost 0 bases, the J end lost 4 bases, and 12 bases lay between the germline ends. Germline values: CDR1 GTSNPN, CDR2 SVGIG (reference sequence). The CDR3 contains 14 residues. CDR3 nucleotides: TGTGCCTGGAGTGTTATGGTGGGGAGCACTGAAGCTTTCTTT. Protein sequence: CAWSVMVGSTEAFF.

This chain links TRBV4-1 with TRBJ1-2, with TRBD1 matching over 7 bases. The CDR3 is 17 residues long. After removal of 2 bases from V and 3 bases from J, the junction contained 12 bases not matched to a gene. The germline V gene has CDR1 MGHRA and CDR2 YSYEKL. The CDR3 bases are TGCGCCAGCAGCCAACACCTAAACAGGGGATCTGACTATGGCTACACCTTC. Residues: CASSQHLNRGSDYGYTF.

The J gene is TRBJ1-1, the V gene TRBV19, with 7 bases aligning to TRBD1. Germline-derived CDR1 and CDR2 are LNHDA and SQIVND (reference sequence). There are 16 residues in the CDR3. J lost 0 bases, V lost 5 bases, and 9 bases had no gene match. CDR3 in DNA: TGTGCCAGTAGTGCGGACAGGAGATCAATGAACACTGAAGCTTTCTTT. Its translation is CASSADRRSMNTEAFF.

The chain links TRBV27 to TRBJ1-2; TRBD1 matches 9 bases. The ends lost 5 bases at V and 7 bases at J; junction bases unmatched: 8. Per the germline V gene, CDR1 is MNHEY and CDR2 is SMNVEV (reference sequence). The CDR3 covers 14 residues. The CDR3: CASSRAGTGSGYTF. The CDR3 DNA follows: TGTGCCAGCAGTCGAGCCGGGACAGGGAGTGGCTACACCTTC.

In its sample, this clone was seen once. The chain uses TRBV5-1 and TRBJ1-1; D possibly corresponds to TRBD1 (6 bases). The germline V gene encodes CDR1 SGHRS and CDR2 YFSETQ. The CDR3 has 19 residues. V was cut by 0 bases and J by 5 bases, with 26 bases left in between. The CDR3 region has the DNA TGCGCCAGCAGCTTGGGGGGGCAGGGCTTACAGAGAACAAGAACTGAAGCTTTCTTT. Translated: CASSLGGQGLQRTRTEAFF.

V gene TRBV7-3 combines with J gene TRBJ1-2; D might be TRBD1 (6 bases). V dropped 5 bases and J dropped 4 bases, with 11 bases sitting between them. Germline V gives CDR1 SGHTA, CDR2 FQGTGA. There are 13 residues in the CDR3. The CDR3 reads CASSPDSSYGYTF. The CDR3 DNA reads TGTGCCAGCAGCCCGGACAGTTCCTATGGCTACACCTTC.

The chain couples TRBV5-1 to TRBJ2-5; D remains ambiguous. The end of the DNA aligns better with TRBJ2-7, so the J call may be wrong. This CDR3 comprises 15 residues. Per the germline V gene, CDR1 is SGHRS and CDR2 is YFSETQ. The CDR3 loop is CASRERGGDPYEQYF. The CDR3 nucleotides are TGCGCCAGCCGAGAACGTGGCGGTGACCCATACGAGCAGTACTTC.

The chain couples TRBV5-4 to TRBJ2-7; TRBD1 matches at 10 bases. This CDR3 is 14 amino acids long. J was trimmed by 9 bases and V by 5 bases; bases with no gene match: 11. The V gene's germline CDR1 is SGHNT and CDR2 YYREEE (reference sequence). In nucleotides, the CDR3 is TGTGCCAGCAGTATGACAGGGGGCAGTCAGGCGCAGTACTTC. The encoded protein is CASSMTGGSQAQYF.

The chain's CDR3 is CASSPRGDRSYEQYF. CDR3 in DNA: TGTGCCAGCAGCCCTAGGGGGGACAGAAGCTACGAGCAGTACTTC. The V gene is TRBV9, the J gene TRBJ2-7; tentatively, D is TRBD1 (7 bases). The germline V and J ends were trimmed by 4 bases and 3 bases, with 17 bases remaining between them. CDR3 length equals 15 residues. Germline assignment: CDR1 SGDLS and CDR2 YYNGEE.

This clone showed up many times. J is TRBJ2-1 and V is TRBV5-8; 9 nucleotides match TRBD2. Germline V gene sequence: CDR1 SGHTS, CDR2 YDEGEE. The CDR3 has 15 residues. V trimming: 3 bases; J trimming: 1 base; junction bases outside the gene matches: 2. Here the CDR3 reads CASSSGLASYNEQFF. In nucleotides, the CDR3 is TGTGCCAGCAGCTCGGGACTAGCATCCTACAATGAGCAGTTCTTC.

This chain links TRBV2 with TRBJ2-5; 8 bases align to TRBD2. The length of the CDR3 is 16 residues. The V segment lost 1 base and the J segment 2 bases; nucleotides outside the gene matches: 6. The germline CDR1 and CDR2 sequences are SNHLY and FYNNEI. The CDR3 spells CASSEGGGLGQETQYF. The CDR3 region has the DNA TGTGCCAGCAGTGAAGGCGGGGGGCTGGGACAAGAGACCCAGTACTTC.

The chain carries TRBV9 and TRBJ2-1; TRBD2 matches at 11 bases. CDR1 SGDLS and CDR2 YYNGEE come from the germline V gene. This CDR3 has 17 residues. The ends lost 0 bases at V and 8 bases at J; junction bases unmatched: 10. The DNA of the CDR3 is TGTGCCAGCAGCGTAGGTACTAGCGGGAGTATGATCTATGAGCAGTTCTTC. It is translated as CASSVGTSGSMIYEQFF. Based on the CDR3 plus reference TRBV9 and TRBJ2-1, the full variable domain is DSGVTQTPKHLITATGQRVTLRCSPRSGDLSVYWYQQSLDQGLQFLIQYYNGEERAKGNILERFSAQQFPDLHSELNLSSLELGDSALYFCASSVGTSGSMIYEQFFGPGTRLTVL.

The V and J genes are TRBV7-9 and TRBJ1-1, with TRBD1 identical over 7 bases. Trimming removed 3 bases from V and 7 bases from J; junction bases left unmatched: 8. From germline, CDR1 is SEHNR and CDR2 FQNEAQ (reference sequence). The CDR3 totals 14 residues. CDR3 DNA sequence: TGTGCCAGCAGCTTGCTGACGACAGGGCATGAAGCTTTCTTT. Protein: CASSLLTTGHEAFF.

The rearrangement links TRBV11-2 to TRBJ2-7; TRBD1 agrees at 10 bases. The CDR3 has 14 residues. The germline gives CDR1 SGHAT, CDR2 FQNNGV. V was clipped by 5 bases and J by 1 base; unmatched bases: 2. The CDR3 spells CASSPGQGSYEQYF. DNA for the CDR3: TGTGCCAGCAGCCCGGGACAGGGGTCCTACGAGCAGTACTTC.

The gene calls are TRBV28 and TRBJ2-7; a possible D gene is TRBD1 (6 bases). Germline CDR1 MDHEN, CDR2 SYDVKM. Trimming shortened V by 1 base and J by 12 bases, and 16 bases separated the two germline ends. The CDR3 length is 13 residues. Here the CDR3 DNA reads TGTGCCAGCAGTTTATTGGACAGAACGGCGGCGTACTTC. As protein: CASSLLDRTAAYF.

The chain combines TRBV5-5 with TRBJ2-7, with 13 bases matching TRBD2. The CDR3 is 15 residues long. J gave up 4 bases and V 3 bases, and 4 bases lay outside the gene matches. The germline V gene encodes CDR1 SGHKS and CDR2 YYEKEE (reference sequence). CDR3 bases: TGTGCCAGCAGCTGGGGACTAGCGGGACCATACGAGCAGTACTTC. The encoded protein is CASSWGLAGPYEQYF.

The chain uses TRBV5-1 and TRBJ2-6, with 8 bases fitting TRBD2. Germline loops: CDR1 SGHRS, CDR2 YFSETQ. CDR3 length: 18 amino acids. The V and J ends lost 3 bases and 0 bases, in that order; junction bases with no gene match: 8. CDR3 coding DNA: TGCGCCAGCAGCTCCCCGGGGGGGGCACGCTCTGGGGCCAACGTCCTGACTTTC. It yields the protein CASSSPGGARSGANVLTF. Full variable domain (rest looked up from reference TRBV5-1 and TRBJ2-6): KAGVTQTPRYLIKTRGQQVTLSCSPISGHRSVSWYQQTPGQGLQFLFEYFSETQRNKGNFPGRFSGRQFSNSRSEMNVSTLELGDSALYLCASSSPGGARSGANVLTFGAGSRLTVL.